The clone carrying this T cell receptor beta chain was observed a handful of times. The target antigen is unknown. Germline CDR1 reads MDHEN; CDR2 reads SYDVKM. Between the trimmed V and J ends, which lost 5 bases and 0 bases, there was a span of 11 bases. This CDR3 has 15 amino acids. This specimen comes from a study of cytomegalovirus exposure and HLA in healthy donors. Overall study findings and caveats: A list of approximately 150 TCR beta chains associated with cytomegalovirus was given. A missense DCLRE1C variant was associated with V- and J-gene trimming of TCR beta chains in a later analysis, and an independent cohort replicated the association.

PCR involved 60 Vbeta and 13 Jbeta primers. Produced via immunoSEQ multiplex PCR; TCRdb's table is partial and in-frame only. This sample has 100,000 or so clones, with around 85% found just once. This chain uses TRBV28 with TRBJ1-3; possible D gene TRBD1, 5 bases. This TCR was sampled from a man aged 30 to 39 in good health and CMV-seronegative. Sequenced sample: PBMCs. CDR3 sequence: CASSRETVSGNTIYF. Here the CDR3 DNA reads TGTGCCAGCAGTCGGGAGACAGTCTCTGGAAACACCATATATTTT. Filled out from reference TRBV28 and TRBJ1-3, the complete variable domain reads DVKVTQSSRYLVKRTGEKVFLECVQDMDHENMFWYRQDPGLGLRLIYFSYDVKMKEKGDIPEGYSVSREKKERFSLILESASTNQTSMYLCASSRETVSGNTIYFGEGSWLTVV.